This TCR beta chain was sequenced in a study of control samples from healthy donors and cancer patients. Repertoires were generated with immunoSEQ multiplex PCR, while TCRdb's copy carries only in-frame clones and drops some. In the table there are tens of thousands of clones, 88% of which are singletons. The germline CDR1 and CDR2 sequences are SGHRS and YFSETQ. The CDR3 length is 18 residues. V gave up 0 bases and J gave up 5 bases; unmatched junction bases: 10. The sample consisted of blood. The source of this sequence is a woman in her 70s in good health. The rearrangement uses TRBV5-1 and TRBJ2-4; 11 bases are a match to TRBD2. CDR3 DNA: TGCGCCAGCAGCTTGGAAGCGTTAGCGGGAGGGCCTCAAAACATTCAGTACTTC. Translated, it gives CASSLEALAGGPQNIQYF. Full variable domain (remainder filled in from reference TRBV5-1 and TRBJ2-4): KAGVTQTPRYLIKTRGQQVTLSCSPISGHRSVSWYQQTPGQGLQFLFEYFSETQRNKGNFPGRFSGRQFSNSRSEMNVSTLELGDSALYLCASSLEALAGGPQNIQYFGAGTRLSVL.